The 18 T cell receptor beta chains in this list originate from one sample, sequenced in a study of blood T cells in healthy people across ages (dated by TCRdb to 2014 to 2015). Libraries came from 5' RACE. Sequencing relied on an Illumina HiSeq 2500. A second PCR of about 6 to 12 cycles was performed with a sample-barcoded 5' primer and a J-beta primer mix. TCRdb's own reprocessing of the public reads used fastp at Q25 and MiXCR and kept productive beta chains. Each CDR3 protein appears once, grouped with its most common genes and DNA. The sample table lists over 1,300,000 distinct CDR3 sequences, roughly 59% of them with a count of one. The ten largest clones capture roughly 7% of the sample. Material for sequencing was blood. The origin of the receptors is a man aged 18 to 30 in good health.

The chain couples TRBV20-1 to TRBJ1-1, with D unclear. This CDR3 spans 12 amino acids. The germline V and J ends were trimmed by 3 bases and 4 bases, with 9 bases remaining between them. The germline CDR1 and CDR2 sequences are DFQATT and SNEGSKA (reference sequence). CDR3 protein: CSASEGITEAFF. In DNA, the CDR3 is TGCAGTGCTAGCGAGGGAATCACTGAAGCTTTCTTT.

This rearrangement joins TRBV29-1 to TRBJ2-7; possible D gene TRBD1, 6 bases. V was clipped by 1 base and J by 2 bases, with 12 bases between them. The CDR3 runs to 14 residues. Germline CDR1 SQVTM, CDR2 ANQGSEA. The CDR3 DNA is TGCAGCGTTGAAGTAACAGGGAGTACCTACGAGCAGTACTTC. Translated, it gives CSVEVTGSTYEQYF.

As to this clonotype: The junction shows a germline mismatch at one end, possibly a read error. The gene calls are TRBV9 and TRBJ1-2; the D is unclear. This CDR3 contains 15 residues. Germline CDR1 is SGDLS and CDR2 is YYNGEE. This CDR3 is CASSGYMEANYGYTF. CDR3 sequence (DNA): TGTGCTAGCAGCGGATACATGGAGGCTAACTATGGCTACACCTTC. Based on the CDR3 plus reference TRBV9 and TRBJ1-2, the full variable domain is DSGVTQTPKHLITATGQRVTLRCSPRSGDLSVYWYQQSLDQGLQFLIQYYNGEERAKGNILERFSAQQFPDLHSELNLSSLELGDSALYFCASSGYMEANYGYTFGSGTRLTVV.

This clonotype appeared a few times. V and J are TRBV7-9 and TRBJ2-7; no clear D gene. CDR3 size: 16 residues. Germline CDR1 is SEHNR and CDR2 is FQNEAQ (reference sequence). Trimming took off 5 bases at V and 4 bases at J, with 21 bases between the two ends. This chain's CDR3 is CASSPAVGGLDYEQYF. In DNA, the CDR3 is TGTGCCAGCAGCCCCGCCGTCGGTGGTCTGGATTACGAGCAGTACTTC.

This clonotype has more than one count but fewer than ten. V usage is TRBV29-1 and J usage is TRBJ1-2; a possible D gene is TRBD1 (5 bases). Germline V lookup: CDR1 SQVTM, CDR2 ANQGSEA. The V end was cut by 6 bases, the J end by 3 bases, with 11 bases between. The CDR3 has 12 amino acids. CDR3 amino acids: CSVSGTDYGYTF. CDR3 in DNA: TGCAGCGTCAGTGGGACCGACTATGGCTACACCTTC.

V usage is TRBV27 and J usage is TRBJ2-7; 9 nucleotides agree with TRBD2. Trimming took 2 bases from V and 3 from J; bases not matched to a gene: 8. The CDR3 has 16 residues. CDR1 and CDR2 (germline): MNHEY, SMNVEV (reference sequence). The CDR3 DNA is TGTGCCAGCAGTTTAAAGGCGGGGGGGATATACTACGAGCAGTACTTC. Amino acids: CASSLKAGGIYYEQYF.

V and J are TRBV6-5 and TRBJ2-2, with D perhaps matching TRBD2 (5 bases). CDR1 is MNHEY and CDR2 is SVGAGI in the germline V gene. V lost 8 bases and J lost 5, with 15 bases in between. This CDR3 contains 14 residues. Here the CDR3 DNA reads TGTGCCAGCCGGCGGGCAACGCGGACCGGGGAGCTGTTTTTT. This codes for CASRRATRTGELFF.

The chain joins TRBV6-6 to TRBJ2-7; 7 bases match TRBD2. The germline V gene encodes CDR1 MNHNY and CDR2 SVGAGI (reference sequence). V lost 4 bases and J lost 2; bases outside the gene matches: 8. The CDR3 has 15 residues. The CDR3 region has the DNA TGTGCCAGCAGTTCAGACCTGGGGGGGGCCTACGAGCAGTACTTC. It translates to CASSSDLGGAYEQYF.

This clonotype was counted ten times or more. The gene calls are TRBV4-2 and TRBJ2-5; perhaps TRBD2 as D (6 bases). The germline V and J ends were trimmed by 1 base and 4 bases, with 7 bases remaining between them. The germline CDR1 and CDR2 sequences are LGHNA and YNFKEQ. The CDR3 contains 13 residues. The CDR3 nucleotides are TGTGCCAGCAGCCAAGGGAGGGCAGAGACCCAGTACTTC. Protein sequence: CASSQGRAETQYF.

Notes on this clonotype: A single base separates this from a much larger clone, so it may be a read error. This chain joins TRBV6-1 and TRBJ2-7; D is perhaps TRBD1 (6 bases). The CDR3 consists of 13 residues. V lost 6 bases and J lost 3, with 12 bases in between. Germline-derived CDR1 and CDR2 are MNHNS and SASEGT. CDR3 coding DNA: TGTGCCAGCAGCCAGGGACATAACTACGAGCAGTACTTC. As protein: CASSQGHNYEQYF.

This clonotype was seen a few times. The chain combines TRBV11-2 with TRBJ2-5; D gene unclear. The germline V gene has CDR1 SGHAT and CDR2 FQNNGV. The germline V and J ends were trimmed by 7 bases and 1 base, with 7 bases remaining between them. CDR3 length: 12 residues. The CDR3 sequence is CASTGPQETQYF. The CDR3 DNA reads TGTGCCAGCACCGGGCCCCAAGAGACCCAGTACTTC.

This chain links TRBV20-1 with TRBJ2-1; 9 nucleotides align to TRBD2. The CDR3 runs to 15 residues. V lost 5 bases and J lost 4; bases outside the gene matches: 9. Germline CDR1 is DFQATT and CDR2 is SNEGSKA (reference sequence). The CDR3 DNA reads TGCAGTGCTGGCTCTAGCGGGGCCTCATACAATGAGCAGTTCTTC. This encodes CSAGSSGASYNEQFF.

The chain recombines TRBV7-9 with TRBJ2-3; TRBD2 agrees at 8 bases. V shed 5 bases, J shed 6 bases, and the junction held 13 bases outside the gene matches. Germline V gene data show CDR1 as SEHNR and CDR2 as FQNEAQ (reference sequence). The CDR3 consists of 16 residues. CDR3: CASSPRLRTGGDTQYF. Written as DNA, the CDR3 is TGTGCCAGCAGCCCGAGACTACGGACGGGGGGGGATACGCAGTATTTT.

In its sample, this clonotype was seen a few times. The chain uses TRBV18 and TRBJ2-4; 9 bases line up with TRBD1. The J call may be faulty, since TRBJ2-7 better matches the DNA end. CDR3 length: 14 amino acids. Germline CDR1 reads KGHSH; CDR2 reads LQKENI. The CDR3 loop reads CASSPGDRAHEQYF. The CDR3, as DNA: TGTGCCAGCTCACCGGGGGACAGGGCCCACGAGCAGTACTTC.

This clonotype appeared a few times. This chain's CDR3 is CASSGRDSTYEQYF. CDR3 DNA: TGTGCCAGCAGCGGAAGGGACAGTACCTACGAGCAGTACTTC. The rearrangement links TRBV3-1 to TRBJ2-7; 7 positions match TRBD1. Per the germline V gene, CDR1 is LGHDT and CDR2 is YNNKEL (reference sequence). The CDR3 length is 14 residues. V lost 5 bases to trimming and J lost 2 bases; unmatched junction nucleotides: 6.

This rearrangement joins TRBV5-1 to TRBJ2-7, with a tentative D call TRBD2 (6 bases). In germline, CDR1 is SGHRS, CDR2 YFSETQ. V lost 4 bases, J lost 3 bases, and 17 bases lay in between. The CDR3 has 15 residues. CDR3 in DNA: TGCGCCAGCAGCGCTGGCGGGGCGGATAACTACGAGCAGTACTTC. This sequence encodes CASSAGGADNYEQYF.

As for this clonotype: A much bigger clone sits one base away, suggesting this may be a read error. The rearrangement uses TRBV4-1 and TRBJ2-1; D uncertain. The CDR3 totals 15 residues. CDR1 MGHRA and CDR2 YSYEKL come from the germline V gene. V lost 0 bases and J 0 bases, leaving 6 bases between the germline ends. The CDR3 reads CASSQEPSSYNEQFF. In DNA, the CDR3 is TGCGCCAGCAGCCAAGAACCAAGCTCCTACAATGAGCAGTTCTTC.

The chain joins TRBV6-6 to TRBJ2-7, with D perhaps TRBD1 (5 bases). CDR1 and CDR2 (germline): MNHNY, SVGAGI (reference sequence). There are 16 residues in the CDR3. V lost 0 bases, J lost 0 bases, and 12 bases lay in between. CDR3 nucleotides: TGTGCCAGCAGTTACTCGACAGATGATATCTCCTACGAGCAGTACTTC. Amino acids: CASSYSTDDISYEQYF.